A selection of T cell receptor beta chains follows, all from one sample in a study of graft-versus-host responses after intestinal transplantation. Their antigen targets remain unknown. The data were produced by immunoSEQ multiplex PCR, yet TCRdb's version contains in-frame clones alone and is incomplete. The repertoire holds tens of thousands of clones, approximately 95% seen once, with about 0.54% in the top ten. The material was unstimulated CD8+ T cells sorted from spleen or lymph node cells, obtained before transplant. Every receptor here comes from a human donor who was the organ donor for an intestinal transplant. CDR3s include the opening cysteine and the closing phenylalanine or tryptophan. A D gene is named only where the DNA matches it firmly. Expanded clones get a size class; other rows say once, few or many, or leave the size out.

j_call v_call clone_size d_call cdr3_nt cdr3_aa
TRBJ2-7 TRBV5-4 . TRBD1 TGTGCCAGCAGCTCGGGACAGTTCTACGAGCAGTACTTC CASSSGQFYEQYF
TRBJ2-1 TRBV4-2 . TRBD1 TGTGCCAGCAGCCTGGGACAGAACAATGAGCAGTTCTTC CASSLGQNNEQFF
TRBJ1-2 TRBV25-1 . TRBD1 TGTGCCAGCAGTGAAGCGACAGGGTTTGGCTACACCTTC CASSEATGFGYTF
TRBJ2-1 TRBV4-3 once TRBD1 TGCGCCAGCAGCCAAGGGACAGGGCAGCATGAGCAGTTCTTC CASSQGTGQHEQFF
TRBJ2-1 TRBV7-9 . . TGTGCCAGCAGCTCCCAGGGTGGCTACAATGAGCAGTTCTTC CASSSQGGYNEQFF
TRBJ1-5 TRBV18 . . TGTGCCAGCTCACCGGCGGCAGGCCATCAGCCCCAGCATTTT CASSPAAGHQPQHF
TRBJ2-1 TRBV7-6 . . TGTGCCAGCAGCATACCACCCTCAGGACAGGAGCAGTTCTTC CASSIPPSGQEQFF
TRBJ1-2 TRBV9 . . TGTGCCAGCAGCGTAGGGGAAGGGGGTGGGTATGGCTACACCTTC CASSVGEGGGYGYTF
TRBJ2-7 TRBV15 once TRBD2 TGTGCCACCAGCAGAGATACCCTAGCGGGGGACTACGAGCAGTACTTC CATSRDTLAGDYEQYF
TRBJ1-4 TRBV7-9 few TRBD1 TGTGCCAGCAGCCCGGGGACAGGGGGAAATGAAAAACTGTTTTTT CASSPGTGGNEKLFF
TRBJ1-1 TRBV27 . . TGTGCCAGCAGTTTAGCAGCGAACACTGAAGCTTTCTTT CASSLAANTEAFF
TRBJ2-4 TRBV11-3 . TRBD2 TGTGCCAGCAGCTTAGGTACTAGCGGGGGAGTCAACATTCAGTACTTC CASSLGTSGGVNIQYF
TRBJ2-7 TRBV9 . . TGTGCCAGCAGCGAAACCGGGCAGCAGCAGTACTTC CASSETGQQQYF
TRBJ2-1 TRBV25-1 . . TGTGCCAGCAGTGATATCCCCGGGACGGAAGGGAAGTACAATGAGCAGTTCTTC CASSDIPGTEGKYNEQFF
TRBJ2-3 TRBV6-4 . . TGTGCCAGCAGTGAAAATTCTGGGGGGCCGACAGATACGCAGTATTTT CASSENSGGPTDTQYF
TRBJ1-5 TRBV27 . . TGTGCCAGAGGGGGGGGAAGGAGAATCAATCAGCCCCAGCATTTT CARGGGRRINQPQHF
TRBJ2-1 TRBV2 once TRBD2 TGTGCCAGCAGGGGACTAGCCTCCAATGAGCAGTTCTTC CASRGLASNEQFF
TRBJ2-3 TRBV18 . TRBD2 TGTGCCAGCTCACCTGGGACTAGCTTTCCAGATACGCAGTATTTT CASSPGTSFPDTQYF
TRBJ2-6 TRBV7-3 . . TGTGCCAGCAGCTTAGGGGCCAACGTCCTGACTTTC CASSLGANVLTF
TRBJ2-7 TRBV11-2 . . TGTGCCAGCAGCCGGGACCCCTACGAGCAGTACTTC CASSRDPYEQYF
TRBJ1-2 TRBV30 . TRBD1 TGTGCCTGGAGTGGGGGGACAGGGGGCTATGGCTACACCTTC CAWSGGTGGYGYTF
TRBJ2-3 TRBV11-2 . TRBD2 TGTGCCAGCAGCTTAGGTGGACTAGCAACAGATACGCAGTATTTT CASSLGGLATDTQYF
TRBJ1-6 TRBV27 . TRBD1 TGTGCCAGCAGTTTATCGGGACAGGGGAATAATTCACCCCTCCACTTT CASSLSGQGNNSPLHF
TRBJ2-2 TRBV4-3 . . TGCGCCAGCAGCCAAGGGGTCGGATACAACACCGGGGAGCTGTTTTTT CASSQGVGYNTGELFF
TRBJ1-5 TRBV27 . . TGTGCCAGCAGTTTATGGGCGCCCAATGATATCATGAATCAGCCCCAGCATTTT CASSLWAPNDIMNQPQHF
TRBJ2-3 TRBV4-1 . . TGCGCCAGCAGCCAATGGGGGGATACGCAGTATTTT CASSQWGDTQYF